Described below is a single TCR beta chain sequence and its context. Its specificity is unknown. TCRdb's table, derived via immunoSEQ multiplex PCR, lists solely in-frame clones and lacks some. The data contain some 90,000 clones, over 80% of them singletons. Per germline, CDR1 MGHDK and CDR2 SYGVNS. CDR3 size: 16 residues. Trimming cost V 6 bases and J 4 bases, with 21 bases left between them. The data derive from a study of graft-versus-host responses after intestinal transplantation. The chain is built from TRBV25-1 and TRBJ2-5; D might be TRBD2 (5 bases). Sequencing used unstimulated CD8+ T cells sorted from spleen or lymph node cells, obtained before intestinal transplant. This sequence was found in a human donor who received an intestinal transplant. The CDR3 DNA reads as TGTGCCAGCAGCCCCCCCGCTCCGGGGAGCGGAGAGACCCAGTACTTC. Translating gives CASSPPAPGSGETQYF.